This T cell receptor beta chain emerged from a study of T cell repertoires in cytomegalovirus infection. Study summary: CMV infection together with matching HLA type was indicated by public TCR beta signatures.

Germline CDR1 and CDR2: MGHRA and YSYEKL. This CDR3 spans 15 amino acids. V was clipped by 2 bases and J by 0 bases, with 8 bases between them. As regards this clonotype: Its target is not known.

MiXCR was run by TCRdb on the reads, yielding one entry per CDR3 protein. Of fewer than 85,000 distinct CDR3 sequences listed, about half are singletons. Study conclusions and caveats: Dominant in the ex vivo response were TCR beta clonotypes restricted by HLA-C and specific for CMV.

The sequence was obtained from a human donor in good health (CMV status not recorded). Some clones in this sample may be carry-over from other donors' samples. Specimen: CD8+ T cells from cultured PBMCs, collected from culture after CMV antigen stimulation. The chain joins TRBV4-1 to TRBJ2-1; D is ambiguous. The CDR3 protein is CASSQKASSYNEQFF. In DNA form, the CDR3 reads TGCGCCAGCAGCCAAAAAGCTAGCTCCTACAATGAGCAGTTCTTC.